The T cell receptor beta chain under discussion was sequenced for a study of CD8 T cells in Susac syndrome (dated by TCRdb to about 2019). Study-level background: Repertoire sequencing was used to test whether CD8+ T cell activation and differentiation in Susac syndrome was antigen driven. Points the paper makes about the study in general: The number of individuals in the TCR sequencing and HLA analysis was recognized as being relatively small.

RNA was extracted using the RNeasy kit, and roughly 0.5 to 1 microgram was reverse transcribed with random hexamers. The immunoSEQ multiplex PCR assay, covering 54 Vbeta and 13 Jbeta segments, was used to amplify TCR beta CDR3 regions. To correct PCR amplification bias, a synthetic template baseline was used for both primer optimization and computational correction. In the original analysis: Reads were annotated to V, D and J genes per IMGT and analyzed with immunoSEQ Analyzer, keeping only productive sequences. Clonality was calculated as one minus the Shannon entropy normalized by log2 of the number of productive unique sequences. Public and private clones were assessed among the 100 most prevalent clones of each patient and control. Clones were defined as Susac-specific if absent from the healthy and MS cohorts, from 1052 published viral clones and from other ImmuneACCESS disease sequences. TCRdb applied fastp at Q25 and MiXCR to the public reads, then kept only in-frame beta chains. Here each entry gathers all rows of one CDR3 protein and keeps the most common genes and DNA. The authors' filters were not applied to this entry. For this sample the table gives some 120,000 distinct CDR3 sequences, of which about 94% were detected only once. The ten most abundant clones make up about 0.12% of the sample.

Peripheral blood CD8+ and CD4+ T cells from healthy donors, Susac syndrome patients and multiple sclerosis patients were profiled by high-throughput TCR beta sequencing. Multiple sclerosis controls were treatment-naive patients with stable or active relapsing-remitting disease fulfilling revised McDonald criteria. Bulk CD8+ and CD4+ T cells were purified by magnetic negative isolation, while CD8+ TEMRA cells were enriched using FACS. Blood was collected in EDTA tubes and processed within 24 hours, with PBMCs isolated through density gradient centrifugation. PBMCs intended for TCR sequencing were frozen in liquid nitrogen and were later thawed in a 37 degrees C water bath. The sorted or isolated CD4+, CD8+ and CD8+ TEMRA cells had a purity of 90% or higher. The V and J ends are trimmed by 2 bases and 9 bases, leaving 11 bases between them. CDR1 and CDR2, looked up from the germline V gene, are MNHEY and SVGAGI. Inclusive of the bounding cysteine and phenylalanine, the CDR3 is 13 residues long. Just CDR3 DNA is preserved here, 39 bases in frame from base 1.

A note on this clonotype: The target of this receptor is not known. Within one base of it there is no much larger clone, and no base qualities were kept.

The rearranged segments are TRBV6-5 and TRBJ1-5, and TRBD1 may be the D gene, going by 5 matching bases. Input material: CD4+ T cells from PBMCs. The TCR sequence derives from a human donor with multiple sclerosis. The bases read TGTGCCAGCAGTTACCGGGGCCAAGGGCCCCAGCATTTT. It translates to CASSYRGQGPQHF.